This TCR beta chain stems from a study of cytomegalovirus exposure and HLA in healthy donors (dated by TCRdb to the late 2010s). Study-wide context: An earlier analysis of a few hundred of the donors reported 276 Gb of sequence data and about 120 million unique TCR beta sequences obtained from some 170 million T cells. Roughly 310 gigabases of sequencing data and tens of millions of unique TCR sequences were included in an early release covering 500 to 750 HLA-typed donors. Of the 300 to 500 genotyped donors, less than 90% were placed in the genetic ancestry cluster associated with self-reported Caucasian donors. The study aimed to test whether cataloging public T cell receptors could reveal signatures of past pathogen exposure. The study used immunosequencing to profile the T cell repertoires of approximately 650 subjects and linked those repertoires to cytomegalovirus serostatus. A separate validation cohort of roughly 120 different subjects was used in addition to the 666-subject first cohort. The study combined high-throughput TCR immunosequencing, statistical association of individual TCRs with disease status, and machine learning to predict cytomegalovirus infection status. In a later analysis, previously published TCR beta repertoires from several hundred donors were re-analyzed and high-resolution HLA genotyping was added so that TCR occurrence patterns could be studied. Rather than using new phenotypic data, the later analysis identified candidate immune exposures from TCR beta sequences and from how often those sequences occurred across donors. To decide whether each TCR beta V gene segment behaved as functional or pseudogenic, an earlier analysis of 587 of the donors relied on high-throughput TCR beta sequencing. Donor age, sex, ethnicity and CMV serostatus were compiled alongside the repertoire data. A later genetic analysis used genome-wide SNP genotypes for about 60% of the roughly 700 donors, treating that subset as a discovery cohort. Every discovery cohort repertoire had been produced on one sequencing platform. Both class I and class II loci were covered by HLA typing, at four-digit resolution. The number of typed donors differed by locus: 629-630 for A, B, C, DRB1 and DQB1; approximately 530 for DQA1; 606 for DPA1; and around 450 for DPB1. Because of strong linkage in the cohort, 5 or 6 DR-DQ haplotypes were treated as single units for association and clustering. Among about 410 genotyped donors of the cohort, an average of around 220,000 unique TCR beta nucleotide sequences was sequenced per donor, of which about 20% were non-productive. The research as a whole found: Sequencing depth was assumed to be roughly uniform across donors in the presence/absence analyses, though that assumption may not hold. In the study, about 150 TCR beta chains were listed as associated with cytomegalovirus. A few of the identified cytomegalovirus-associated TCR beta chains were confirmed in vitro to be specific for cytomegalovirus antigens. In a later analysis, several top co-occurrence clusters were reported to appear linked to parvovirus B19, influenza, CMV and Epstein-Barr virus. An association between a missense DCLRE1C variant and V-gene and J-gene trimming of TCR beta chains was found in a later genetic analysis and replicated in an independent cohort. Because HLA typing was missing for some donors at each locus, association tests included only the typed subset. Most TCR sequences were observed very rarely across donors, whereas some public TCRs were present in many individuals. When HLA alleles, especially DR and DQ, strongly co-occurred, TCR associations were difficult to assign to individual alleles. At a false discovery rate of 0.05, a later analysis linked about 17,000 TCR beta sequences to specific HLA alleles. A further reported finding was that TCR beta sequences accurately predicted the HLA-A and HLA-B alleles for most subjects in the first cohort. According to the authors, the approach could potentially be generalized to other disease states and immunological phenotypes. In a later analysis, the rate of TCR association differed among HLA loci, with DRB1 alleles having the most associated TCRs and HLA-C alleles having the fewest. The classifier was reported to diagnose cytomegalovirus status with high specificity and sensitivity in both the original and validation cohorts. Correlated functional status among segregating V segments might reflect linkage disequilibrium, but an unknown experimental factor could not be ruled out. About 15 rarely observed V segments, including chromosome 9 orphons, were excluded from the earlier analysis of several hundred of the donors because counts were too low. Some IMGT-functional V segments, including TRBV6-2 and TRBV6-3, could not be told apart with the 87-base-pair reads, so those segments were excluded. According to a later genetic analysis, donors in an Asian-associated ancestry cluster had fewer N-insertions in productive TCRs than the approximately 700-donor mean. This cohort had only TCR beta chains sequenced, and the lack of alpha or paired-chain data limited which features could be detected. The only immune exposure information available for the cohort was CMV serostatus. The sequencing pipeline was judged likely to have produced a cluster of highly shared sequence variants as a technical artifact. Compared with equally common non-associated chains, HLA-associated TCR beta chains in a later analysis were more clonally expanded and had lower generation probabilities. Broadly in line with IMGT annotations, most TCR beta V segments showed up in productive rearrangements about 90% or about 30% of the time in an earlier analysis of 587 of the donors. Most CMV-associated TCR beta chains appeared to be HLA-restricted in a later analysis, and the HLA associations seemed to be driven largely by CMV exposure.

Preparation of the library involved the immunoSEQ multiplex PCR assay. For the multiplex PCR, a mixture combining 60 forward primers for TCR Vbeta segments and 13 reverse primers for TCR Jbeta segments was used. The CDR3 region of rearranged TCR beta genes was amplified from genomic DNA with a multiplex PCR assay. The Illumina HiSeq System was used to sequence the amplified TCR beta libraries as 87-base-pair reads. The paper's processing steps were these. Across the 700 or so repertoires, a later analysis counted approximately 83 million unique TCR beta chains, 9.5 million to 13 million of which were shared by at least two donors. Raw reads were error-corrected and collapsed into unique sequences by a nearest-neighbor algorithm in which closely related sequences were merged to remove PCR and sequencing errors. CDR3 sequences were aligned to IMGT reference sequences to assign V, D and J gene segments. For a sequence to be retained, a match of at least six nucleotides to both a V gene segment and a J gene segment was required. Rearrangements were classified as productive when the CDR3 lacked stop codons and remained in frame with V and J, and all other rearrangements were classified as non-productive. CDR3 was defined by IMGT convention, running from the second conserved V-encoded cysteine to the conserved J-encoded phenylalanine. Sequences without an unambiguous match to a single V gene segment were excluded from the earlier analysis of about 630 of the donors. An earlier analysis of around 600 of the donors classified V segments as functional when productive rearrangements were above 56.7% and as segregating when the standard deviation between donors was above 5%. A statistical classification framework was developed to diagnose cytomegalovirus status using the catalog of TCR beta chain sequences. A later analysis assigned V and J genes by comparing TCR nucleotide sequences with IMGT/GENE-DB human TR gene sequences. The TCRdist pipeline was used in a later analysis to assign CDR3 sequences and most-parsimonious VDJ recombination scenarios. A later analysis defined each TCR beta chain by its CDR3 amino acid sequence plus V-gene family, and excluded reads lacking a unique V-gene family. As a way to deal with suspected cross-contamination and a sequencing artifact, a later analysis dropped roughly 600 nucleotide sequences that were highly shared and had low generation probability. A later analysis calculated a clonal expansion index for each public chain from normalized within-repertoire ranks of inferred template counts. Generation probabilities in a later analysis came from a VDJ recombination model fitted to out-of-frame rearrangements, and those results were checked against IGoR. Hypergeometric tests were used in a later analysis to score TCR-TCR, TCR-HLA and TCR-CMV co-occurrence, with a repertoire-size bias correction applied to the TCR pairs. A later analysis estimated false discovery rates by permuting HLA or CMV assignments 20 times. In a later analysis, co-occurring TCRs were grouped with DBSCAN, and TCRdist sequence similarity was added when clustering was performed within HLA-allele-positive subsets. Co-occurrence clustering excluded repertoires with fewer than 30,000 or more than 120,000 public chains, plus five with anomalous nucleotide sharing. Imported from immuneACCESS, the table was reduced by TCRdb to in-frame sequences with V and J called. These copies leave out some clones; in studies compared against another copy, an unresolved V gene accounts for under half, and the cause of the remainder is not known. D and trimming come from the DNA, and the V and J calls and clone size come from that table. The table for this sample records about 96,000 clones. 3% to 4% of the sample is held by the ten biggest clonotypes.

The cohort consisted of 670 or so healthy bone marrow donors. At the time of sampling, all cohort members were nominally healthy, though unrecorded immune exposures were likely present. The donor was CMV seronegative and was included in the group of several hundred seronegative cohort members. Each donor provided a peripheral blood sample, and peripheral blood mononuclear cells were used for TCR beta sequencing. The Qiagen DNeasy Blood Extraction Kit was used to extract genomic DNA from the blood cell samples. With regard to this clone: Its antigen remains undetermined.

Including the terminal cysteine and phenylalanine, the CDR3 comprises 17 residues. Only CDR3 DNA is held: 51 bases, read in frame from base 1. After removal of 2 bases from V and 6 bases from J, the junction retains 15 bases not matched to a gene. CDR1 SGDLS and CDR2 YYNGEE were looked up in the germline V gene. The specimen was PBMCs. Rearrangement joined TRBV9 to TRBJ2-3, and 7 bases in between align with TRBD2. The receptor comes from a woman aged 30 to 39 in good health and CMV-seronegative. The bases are TGTGCCAGCAGCGTTGCCACTCTAGCGGCGGGTTTGGATACGCAGTATTTT. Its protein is CASSVATLAAGLDTQYF. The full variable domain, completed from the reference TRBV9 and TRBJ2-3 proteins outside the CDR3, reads DSGVTQTPKHLITATGQRVTLRCSPRSGDLSVYWYQQSLDQGLQFLIQYYNGEERAKGNILERFSAQQFPDLHSELNLSSLELGDSALYFCASSVATLAAGLDTQYFGPGTRLTVL.